The rows below give T cell receptor beta chains drawn from one sample of a study of T cells after yellow fever vaccination. MiXCR was run by TCRdb on the 5' RACE reads, yielding one entry per CDR3 protein. Of 300,000 or so distinct CDR3 sequences in the sample, around 6.8% were seen once. The sample in question was PBMCs, obtained 45 days after the first yellow fever vaccination. These receptors were obtained from a young man who received the YFV17D yellow fever vaccine. The CDR3 runs from the conserved cysteine through the conserved F or W. Each record gives: V gene, D gene, J gene, clone size, CDR3 DNA, CDR3 protein. D genes are given only for firm matches. For some rows the clone size is stated as once, few or many, or as a class when expanded; others skip it.

>TRBV4-1|TRBD2|TRBJ2-5|many
TGCGCCAGCAGCCAAGATCCGGCTAGCGGGGGGATCTTTTACCAAGAGACCCAGTACTTC
CASSQDPASGGIFYQETQYF
>TRBV4-1|TRBD2|TRBJ2-3|few
TGCGCCAGCAGCCAAGCCCCGCCTAGCGGGGGGACAGATACGCAGTATTTT
CASSQAPPSGGTDTQYF
>TRBV29-1|NA|TRBJ2-1|few
TGCAGCGTTGGGGGCTCCTACAATGAGCAGTTCTTC
CSVGGSYNEQFF
>TRBV5-1|TRBD1|TRBJ1-4|NA
TGCGCCAGCAGCTGGGGGACAGGGGCAACTAATGAAAAACTGTTTTTT
CASSWGTGATNEKLFF
>TRBV12-5|NA|TRBJ2-7|few
TGTGCTAGTGGTTTTCGGGGGGGGACAGGTATTATTCCCTACGAGCAGTACTTC
CASGFRGGTGIIPYEQYF
>TRBV27|NA|TRBJ2-1|NA
TGTGCCAGCAGTTCATCCTCATTCTTGAGCTCCTACAATGAGCAGTTCTTC
CASSSSSFLSSYNEQFF
>TRBV10-2|TRBD1|TRBJ1-3|NA
TGCGCCAGCAGTGTTTTCGTGACAGGGGGCAGCGGGGGAAACACCATATATTTT
CASSVFVTGGSGGNTIYF
>TRBV2|NA|TRBJ2-7|many
TGTGCCAGCAGTTCGGATGGCTACGAGCAGTACTTC
CASSSDGYEQYF
>TRBV7-2|TRBD2|TRBJ2-1|few
TGTGCCAGCAGCTTAGCTAGCGGGGGGAACAATGAGCAGTTCTTC
CASSLASGGNNEQFF
>TRBV21-1|NA|TRBJ2-7|few
TGTGCCAGCAGCGAAGACAGGGAAGGAGGAATGTCAGCCTACGAGCAGTACTTC
CASSEDREGGMSAYEQYF
>TRBV30|NA|TRBJ1-2|few
TGTGCCTGGAGTGTACAGGGAATATATGGCTACACCTTC
CAWSVQGIYGYTF
>TRBV12-3/TRBV12-4|TRBD2|TRBJ2-5|NA
TGTGCCAGCAGTTTTCTTAGCGGGGGGGCTCAAGAGACCCAGTACTTC
CASSFLSGGAQETQYF
>TRBV5-1|TRBD1|TRBJ2-2|many
TGCGCCAGCAGCTGGGACAGGGCGAACACCGGGGAGCTGTTTTTT
CASSWDRANTGELFF
>TRBV6-1|NA|TRBJ1-1|few
TGTGCCAGCAGTCCCCGAGGACACAACACTGAAGCTTTCTTT
CASSPRGHNTEAFF
>TRBV12-3/TRBV12-4|NA|TRBJ2-3|few
TGTGCCAGCAGTTTAGTACGGACTCCGGGGGATACGCAGTATTTT
CASSLVRTPGDTQYF
>TRBV5-8|TRBD1|TRBJ2-1|few
TGTGCCAGCAGCTTGTTTCAGGGGGCCTCCTACAATGAGCAGTTCTTC
CASSLFQGASYNEQFF
>TRBV4-3|NA|TRBJ1-2|NA
TGCGCCAGCAGCCAAGACCTGACCATAGGGGATGGCTACACCTTC
CASSQDLTIGDGYTF
>TRBV20-1|TRBD2|TRBJ2-3|NA
TGCAGTGCGAGCGGGGGAATGAGAGATACGCAGTATTTT
CSASGGMRDTQYF